This is a list of T cell receptor beta chains from one sample in a study of cytotoxic CD8 clonotypes in ibrutinib-treated CLL. Repertoires were generated with immunoSEQ multiplex PCR, while TCRdb's copy carries only in-frame clones and drops some. This table has 150,000 to 200,000 clones, 81% appearing once. This specimen consisted of PBMCs, obtained after 12 months of ibrutinib treatment. The receptor set was obtained from a human donor with chronic lymphocytic leukemia. Each CDR3 is given with its conserved first and last residue. The order of the fields is V gene, clone size, CDR3 length, D gene, J gene, CDR3 protein, CDR3 DNA. D genes are given only for firm matches. Rows may omit the clone size; those that give it use once, few, many or a size class.

>TRBV28|.|12|.|TRBJ2-2
CASSPYTGELFF
TGTGCCAGCAGTCCATACACCGGGGAGCTGTTTTTT
>TRBV14|.|15|.|TRBJ1-2
CASSPSSPRGYGYTF
TGTGCCAGCAGCCCCTCTAGTCCGAGAGGCTATGGCTACACCTTC
>TRBV4-2|.|13|.|TRBJ2-1
CASSQDTWDEQFF
TGTGCCAGCAGCCAAGATACATGGGATGAGCAGTTCTTC
>TRBV29-1|.|14|TRBD1|TRBJ2-1
CSVDRTGRRNEQFF
TGCAGCGTCGACCGGACAGGGCGTCGAAATGAGCAGTTCTTC
>TRBV19|.|15|TRBD2|TRBJ2-3
CASSPSGGSTDTQYF
TGTGCCAGTAGTCCTAGCGGGGGGTCCACAGATACGCAGTATTTT
>TRBV10-3|.|13|.|TRBJ1-5
CAIAQSSNQPQHF
TGTGCCATCGCACAGTCGAGCAATCAGCCCCAGCATTTT
>TRBV7-3|.|13|TRBD1|TRBJ1-1
CASSFGQGAPAFF
TGTGCCAGCAGCTTTGGACAGGGGGCGCCAGCTTTCTTT
>TRBV7-9|.|16|TRBD1|TRBJ1-2
CASSKTLGQGAFGYTF
TGTGCCAGCAGCAAGACCTTGGGACAGGGGGCGTTTGGCTACACCTTC
>TRBV28|.|14|.|TRBJ2-5
CASIPGGHQETQYF
TGTGCCAGCATCCCTGGGGGCCATCAAGAGACCCAGTACTTC
>TRBV27|.|11|.|TRBJ2-7
CASSLAYEQYF
TGTGCCAGCAGTTTGGCCTACGAGCAGTACTTC
>TRBV28|.|16|TRBD2|TRBJ2-7
CASSPYRTSGNNEQYF
TGTGCCAGCAGTCCCTACCGGACTAGCGGGAATAACGAGCAGTACTTC
>TRBV25-1|.|17|TRBD1|TRBJ1-2
CASSEHGQGARGYGYTF
TGTGCCAGCAGTGAACACGGGCAGGGGGCTCGCGGCTATGGCTACACCTTC
>TRBV10-3|.|14|.|TRBJ1-2
CAIRDQGNTDGYTF
TGTGCCATCCGAGACCAGGGTAACACGGATGGCTACACCTTC
>TRBV7-2|.|19|.|TRBJ1-6
CASSLVLDSRVLRNSPLHF
TGTGCCAGCAGCTTAGTACTGGACAGTAGGGTGTTGCGGAATTCACCCCTCCACTTT
>TRBV7-8|.|16|.|TRBJ1-1
CASSFRDSILNTEAFF
TGTGCCAGCAGCTTCCGGGACTCTATTCTGAACACTGAAGCTTTCTTT
>TRBV7-9|.|15|.|TRBJ2-7
CASSFRPGDGHEQYF
TGTGCCAGCAGCTTCAGACCAGGGGATGGCCACGAGCAGTACTTC
>TRBV27|.|14|.|TRBJ1-6
CASSRDGRNSPLHF
TGTGCCAGCAGCCGGGACGGCCGAAATTCACCCCTCCACTTT
>TRBV7-9|.|15|.|TRBJ1-3
CASSFFSGNGNTIYF
TGTGCCAGCAGCTTTTTTTCCGGCAATGGAAACACCATATATTTT
>TRBV11-1|few|15|.|TRBJ2-1
CASTSGGGGLNEQFF
TGTGCCAGCACCTCTGGAGGGGGCGGACTCAATGAGCAGTTCTTC
>TRBV27|.|14|.|TRBJ2-5
CASSLFFQDKTQYF
TGTGCCAGCAGTTTATTCTTCCAAGACAAGACCCAGTACTTC
>TRBV6-6|once|12|.|TRBJ2-7
CASRGGRYEQYF
TGTGCCAGCAGGGGGGGGCGATACGAGCAGTACTTC
>TRBV5-1|.|17|TRBD1|TRBJ1-1
CASSLAGGMGRNTEAFF
TGCGCCAGCAGCTTGGCAGGGGGCATGGGTAGGAACACTGAAGCTTTCTTT
>TRBV23-1|.|10|.|TRBJ1-2
CASSQSGSGW
TGCGCCAGCAGTCAATCTGGTTCAGGGTGG
>TRBV18|.|14|.|TRBJ2-7
CASSPTDQTYEQYF
TGTGCCAGCTCACCGACGGACCAGACCTACGAGCAGTACTTC
>TRBV7-9|.|13|.|TRBJ2-7
CASSSGRRYEQYF
TGTGCCAGCAGCAGCGGGCGCCGCTACGAGCAGTACTTC
>TRBV7-2|.|14|.|TRBJ2-3
CATMRASGTDTQYF
TGTGCCACCATGCGCGCTTCGGGGACAGATACGCAGTATTTT